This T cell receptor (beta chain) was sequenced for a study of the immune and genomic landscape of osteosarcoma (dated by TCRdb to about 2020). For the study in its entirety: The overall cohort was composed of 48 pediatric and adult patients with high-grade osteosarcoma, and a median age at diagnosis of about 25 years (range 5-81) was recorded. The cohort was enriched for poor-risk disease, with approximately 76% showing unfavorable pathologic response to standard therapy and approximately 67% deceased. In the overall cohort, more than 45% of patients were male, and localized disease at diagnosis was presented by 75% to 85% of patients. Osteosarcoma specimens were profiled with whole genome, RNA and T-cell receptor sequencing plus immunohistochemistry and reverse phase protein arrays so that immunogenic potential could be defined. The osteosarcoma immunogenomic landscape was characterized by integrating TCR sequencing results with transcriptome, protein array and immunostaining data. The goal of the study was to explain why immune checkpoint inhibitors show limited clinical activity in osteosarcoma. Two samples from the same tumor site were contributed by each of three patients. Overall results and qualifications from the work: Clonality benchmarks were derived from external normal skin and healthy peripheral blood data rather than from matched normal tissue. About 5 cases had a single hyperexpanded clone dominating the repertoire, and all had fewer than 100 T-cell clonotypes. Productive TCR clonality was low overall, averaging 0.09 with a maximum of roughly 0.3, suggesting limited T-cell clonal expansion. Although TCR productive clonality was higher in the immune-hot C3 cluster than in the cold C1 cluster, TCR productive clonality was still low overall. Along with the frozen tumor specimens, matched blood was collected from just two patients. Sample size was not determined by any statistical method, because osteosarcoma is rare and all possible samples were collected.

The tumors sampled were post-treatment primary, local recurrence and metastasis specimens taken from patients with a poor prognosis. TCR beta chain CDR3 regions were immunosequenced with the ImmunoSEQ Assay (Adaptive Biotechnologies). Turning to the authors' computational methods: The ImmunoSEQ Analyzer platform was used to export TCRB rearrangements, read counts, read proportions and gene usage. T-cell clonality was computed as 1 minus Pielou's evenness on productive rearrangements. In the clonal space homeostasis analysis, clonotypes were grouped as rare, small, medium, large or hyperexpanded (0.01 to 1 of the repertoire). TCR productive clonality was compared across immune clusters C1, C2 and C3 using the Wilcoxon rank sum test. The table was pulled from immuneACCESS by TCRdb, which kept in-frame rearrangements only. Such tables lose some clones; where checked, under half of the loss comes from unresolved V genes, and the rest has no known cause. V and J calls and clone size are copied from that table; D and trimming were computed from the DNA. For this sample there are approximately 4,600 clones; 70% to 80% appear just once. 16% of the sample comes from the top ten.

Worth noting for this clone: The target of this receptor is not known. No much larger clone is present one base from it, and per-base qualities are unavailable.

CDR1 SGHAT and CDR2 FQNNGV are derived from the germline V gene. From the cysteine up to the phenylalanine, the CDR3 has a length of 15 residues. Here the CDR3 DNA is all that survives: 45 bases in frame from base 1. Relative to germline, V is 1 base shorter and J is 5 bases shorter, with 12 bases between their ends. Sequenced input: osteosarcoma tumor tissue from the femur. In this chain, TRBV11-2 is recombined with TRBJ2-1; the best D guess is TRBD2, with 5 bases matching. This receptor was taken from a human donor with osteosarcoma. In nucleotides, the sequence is TGTGCCAGCAGCTTAGCTGGCGGGCCCCACAATGAGCAGTTCTTC. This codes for CASSLAGGPHNEQFF.